This T cell receptor beta chain came from a study of blood T cell repertoires in COVID-19. Looking at the study overall: Sources were T cells, B-cell-depleted T cells, or PBMCs; the material itself was cDNA or gDNA.

Original analysis: Nucleated cell counts were estimated from reference gene primer amplification. TCRdb's copy holds only in-frame clones and misses some; the assay was immunoSEQ multiplex PCR. V and J calls and clone size are given by that table; D and trimming were obtained from the DNA. Of 300,000 to 350,000 clones in the sample, approximately 90% were seen once. Exposed enrollees had met someone with a PCR-confirmed or clinician-diagnosed COVID-19 case at some point within the 2 weeks before study entry. V shed 6 bases and J shed 4 bases, with 15 bases lying between them. The CDR3 extends over 14 amino acids. Germline V gene data show CDR1 as LNHDA and CDR2 as SQIVND (reference sequence).

V and J are TRBV19 and TRBJ1-2, with D tentatively TRBD1 (6 bases). This receptor was taken from a woman younger than 45 who had been exposed to COVID-19. The material sequenced was PBMCs or T cells enriched from blood (not recorded which). The CDR3: CASRRKGGSYGYTF. CDR3 bases: TGTGCCAGTAGAAGGAAGGGGGGGAGCTATGGCTACACCTTC.